This note documents a single T cell receptor beta chain sequence. The sample belongs to a study of T cells in Graves' hyperthyroidism and ophthalmopathy. TCR beta CDR3 region amplification was performed from RNA transcripts. The TCR CDR3 first-round RT-PCR relied on the HTBI primer set. TCRdb re-derived calls from the multiplex PCR reads in MiXCR, one entry per CDR3 protein. Altogether fewer than 450,000 distinct CDR3 sequences are present, around a sixth being singletons, with the ten largest covering 35% to 50%. Specimen: blood. The source is a man between 18 and 29 years old with Graves' ophthalmopathy.

The CDR3 is CASSRDKGGTSPLHF. In nucleotides, the CDR3 is TGTGCCAGCAGCCGGGACAAGGGCGGTACTTCACCCCTCCACTTT. This chain connects TRBV12-3 or TRBV12-4 to TRBJ1-6; the D gene is possibly TRBD1 (6 bases). Trimming removed 6 bases from V and 9 bases from J, with 18 bases in between. The CDR3 covers 15 residues.